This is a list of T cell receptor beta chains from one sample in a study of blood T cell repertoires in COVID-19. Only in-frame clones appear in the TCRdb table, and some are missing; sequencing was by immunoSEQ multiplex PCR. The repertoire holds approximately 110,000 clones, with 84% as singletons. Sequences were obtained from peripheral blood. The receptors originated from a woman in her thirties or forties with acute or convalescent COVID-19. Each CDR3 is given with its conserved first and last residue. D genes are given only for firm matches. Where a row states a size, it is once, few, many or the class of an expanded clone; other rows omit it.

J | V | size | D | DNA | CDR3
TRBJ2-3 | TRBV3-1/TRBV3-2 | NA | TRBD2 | TGTGCCAGCAGTGTAGCGGGGGGGCGCACAGATACGCAGTATTTT | CASSVAGGRTDTQYF
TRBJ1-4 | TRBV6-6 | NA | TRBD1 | TGTGCCAGCAGTCTAAACAGGGGGCGCGGGTTGGAAAAACTGTTTTTT | CASSLNRGRGLEKLFF
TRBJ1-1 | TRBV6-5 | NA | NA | TGTGCCAGCAGTTACACGTCCCGGGGGACGAACACTGAAGCTTTCTTT | CASSYTSRGTNTEAFF
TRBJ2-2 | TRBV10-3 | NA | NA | TGTGCCATCAGTGAGAGGGGATCCGGGGAGCTGTTTTTT | CAISERGSGELFF
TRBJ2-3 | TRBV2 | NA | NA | TGTGCCAGCAGTGAACCCCAGGAGGACGTGACAGATACGCAGTATTTT | CASSEPQEDVTDTQYF
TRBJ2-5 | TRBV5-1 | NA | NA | TGCGCCAGCAGCTGGGCCTCGGAGACCCAGTACTTC | CASSWASETQYF
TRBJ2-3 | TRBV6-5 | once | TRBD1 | TGTGCCAGCAGTCTCAACAGGGGGCAAACAGATACGCAGTATTTT | CASSLNRGQTDTQYF
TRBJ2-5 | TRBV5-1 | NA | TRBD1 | TGCGCCAGCAGCCCTGGGGGGACAGGCGATCAAGAGACCCAGTACTTC | CASSPGGTGDQETQYF
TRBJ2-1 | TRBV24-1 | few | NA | TGTGCCACCAGTCGGGGGAGCTCCTACAATGAGCAGTTCTTC | CATSRGSSYNEQFF
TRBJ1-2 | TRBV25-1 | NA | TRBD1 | TGTGCCAGCAGTGTCGGGGTAACAGGGGCCTATGGCTACACCTTC | CASSVGVTGAYGYTF
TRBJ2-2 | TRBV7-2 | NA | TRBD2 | TGTGCCAGCAGCCGCTGGGGTAGCGGGGATTATGCCGGGGAGCTGTTTTTT | CASSRWGSGDYAGELFF
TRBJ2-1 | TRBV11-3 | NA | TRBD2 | TGTGCCAGCAGCTTTGACGGGGGGGCCAATGAGCAGTTCTTC | CASSFDGGANEQFF
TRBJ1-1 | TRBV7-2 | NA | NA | TGTGCCAGCAGCTTATTAGGGGCCACTGAAGCTTTCTTT | CASSLLGATEAFF
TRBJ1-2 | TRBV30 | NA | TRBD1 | TGTGCCTATCAACAGGGGTACTTAGGCTACACCTTC | CAYQQGYLGYTF
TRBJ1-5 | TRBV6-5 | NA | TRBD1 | TGTGCCAGCAGTTCGGACAGGGCAGGTCAGCCCCAGCATTTT | CASSSDRAGQPQHF
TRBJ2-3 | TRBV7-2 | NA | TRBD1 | TGTGCCAGCAGCCCCACCCAAGGGGGCCGGCGGGATACGCAGTATTTT | CASSPTQGGRRDTQYF
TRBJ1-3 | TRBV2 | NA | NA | TGTGCCAGCAGTGAAGGGGGGACAAAAGGAAACACCATATATTTT | CASSEGGTKGNTIYF
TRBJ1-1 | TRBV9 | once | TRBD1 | TGTGCCAGCAGCGTAGACTCCGGGACAGGGAACGCTGAAGCTTTCTTT | CASSVDSGTGNAEAFF
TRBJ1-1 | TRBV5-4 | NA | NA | TGTGCCAGCAGCTTGGATGGCCAAAGGAGGGTCCGAGGGACTGAAGCTTTCTTT | CASSLDGQRRVRGTEAFF
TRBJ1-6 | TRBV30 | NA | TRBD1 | TGTGCCTGGCAGGGGGAAGGTAATTCACCCCTCCACTTT | CAWQGEGNSPLHF
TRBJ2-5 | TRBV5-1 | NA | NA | TGCGCCAGCAGCGCGGGACAGCTCCAAGAGACCCAGTACTTC | CASSAGQLQETQYF
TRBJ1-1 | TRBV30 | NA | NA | TGTGCCTGGACCAGGACAGTCAACACTGAAGCTTTCTTT | CAWTRTVNTEAFF
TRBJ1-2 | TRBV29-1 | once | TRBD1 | TGCAGCGTTGAACCGGGACAGGGAATAGGATATGGCTACACCTTC | CSVEPGQGIGYGYTF
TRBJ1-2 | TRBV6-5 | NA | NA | TGTGCCAGCACCCAAGCCGGGGGTAGGGGCTACACCTTC | CASTQAGGRGYTF
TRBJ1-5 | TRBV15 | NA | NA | TGTGCCACCAGCAGAGATCTCGGAGGAGGCAATCAGCCCCAGCATTTT | CATSRDLGGGNQPQHF
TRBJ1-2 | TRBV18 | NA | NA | TGTGCCAGCTCACCATCGGCAGGGCCCAGTGGCTACACCTTC | CASSPSAGPSGYTF
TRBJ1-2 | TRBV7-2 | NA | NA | TGTGCCAGCAGCATACTAGGACAGCTCTACACCTTC | CASSILGQLYTF
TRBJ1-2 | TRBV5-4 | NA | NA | TGTGCCAGCAGCTTCAGCGCCGGTAACTATGGCTACACCTTC | CASSFSAGNYGYTF
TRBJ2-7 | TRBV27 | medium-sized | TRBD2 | TGTGCCAGCTGGGTAGCGGGGGGGCAAGAGCAGTACTTC | CASWVAGGQEQYF
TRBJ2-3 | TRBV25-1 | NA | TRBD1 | TGTGCCAGCAGTGAATCCGGGACAGGGGGCGGGGATACGCAGTATTTT | CASSESGTGGGDTQYF
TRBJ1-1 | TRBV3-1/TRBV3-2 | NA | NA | TGTGCCAGCAGCCCGCCTGGCCCAACAGGAGCTTTCTTT | CASSPPGPTGAFF
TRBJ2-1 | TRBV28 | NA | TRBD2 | TGTGCCACCGGTACCGGCGGGGGTCCCGGAAATGAGCAGTTCTTC | CATGTGGGPGNEQFF
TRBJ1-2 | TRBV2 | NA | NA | TGTGCCAGCAGTGCCCCTGGACAGTTTGGCTACACCTTC | CASSAPGQFGYTF
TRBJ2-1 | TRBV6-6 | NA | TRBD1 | TGTGCCAGCAGTTACGACAGGGTCGGAGATGAGCAGTTCTTC | CASSYDRVGDEQFF
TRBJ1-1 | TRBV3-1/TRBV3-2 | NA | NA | TGTGCCAGCAGCCAATCAGGGGTCACTGAAGCTTTCTTT | CASSQSGVTEAFF
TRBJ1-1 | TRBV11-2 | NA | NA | TGTGCCAGCAGCTTATCTCGGAGCACTGAAGCTTTCTTT | CASSLSRSTEAFF
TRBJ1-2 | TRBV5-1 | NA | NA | TGCGCCAGCAGCTTCTCCGTTCGGGAAGGCTACACCTTC | CASSFSVREGYTF
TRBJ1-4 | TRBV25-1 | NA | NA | TGTGCTACAAGAGGGGGTCTTAGGGAAAAACTGTTTTTT | CATRGGLREKLFF
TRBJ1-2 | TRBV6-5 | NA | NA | TGTGCCAGCAAGGATAGGAGAGGTACTAACTATGGCTACACCTTC | CASKDRRGTNYGYTF
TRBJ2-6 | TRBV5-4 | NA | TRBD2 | TGTGCCAGCAGCTTGCCTGGGGACTATGGGGCCAACGTCCTGACTTTC | CASSLPGDYGANVLTF
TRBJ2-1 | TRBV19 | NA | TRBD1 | TGTGCCAGTAGAAGACAGGGGGCAGGTGAGCAGTTCTTC | CASRRQGAGEQFF
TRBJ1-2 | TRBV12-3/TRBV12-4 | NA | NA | TGTGCCAGCAGTTTAGCGGAGGGCTACACCTTC | CASSLAEGYTF
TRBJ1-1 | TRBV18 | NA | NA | TGTGCCAGCTCACCATCGACGGGGAACACTGAAGCTTTCTTT | CASSPSTGNTEAFF
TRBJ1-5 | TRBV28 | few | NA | TGTGCCAGCAGTTTCCCCAACAGGGTACGAAGCAATCAGCCCCAGCATTTT | CASSFPNRVRSNQPQHF
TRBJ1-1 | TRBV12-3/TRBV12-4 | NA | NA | TGTGCCAGCAGTTTAGAGCCGGGAGGAACTTTCTTT | CASSLEPGGTFF
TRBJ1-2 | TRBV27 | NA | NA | TGTGCCAGCAGTCCCAGAGACAGACCAGCTTATGGCTACACCTTC | CASSPRDRPAYGYTF
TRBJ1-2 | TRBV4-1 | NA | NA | TGCGCCAGCAGCCAAGATGGTCAGGGGTGGTATGGCTACACCTTC | CASSQDGQGWYGYTF
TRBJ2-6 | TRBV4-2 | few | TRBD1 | TGTGCCAGCAGCCAAGATCCACAGGGGGGCATCTCTGGGGCCAACGTCCTGACTTTC | CASSQDPQGGISGANVLTF
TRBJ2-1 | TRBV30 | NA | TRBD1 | TGTGCCTGGAGTGTACAGGGGCCGAAGAATGAGCAGTTCTTC | CAWSVQGPKNEQFF
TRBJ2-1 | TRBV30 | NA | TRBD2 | TGTGCCTGGAGTCGGGCGGGAGGGGGTGTCCTCAAGGAGCAGTTCTTC | CAWSRAGGGVLKEQFF
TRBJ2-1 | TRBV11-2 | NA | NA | TGTGCCAGCAGCTTAGATAGTGGAGGGCCCAATGAGCAGTTCTTC | CASSLDSGGPNEQFF
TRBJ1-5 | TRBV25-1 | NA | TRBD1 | TGTGCCAGCCTTCCCCCGGGACAGGGGCTTCAGCCCCAGCATTTT | CASLPPGQGLQPQHF